The 32 T cell receptor beta chains reported below all come from one sample, sequenced in a study of cytomegalovirus exposure and HLA in healthy donors. With 60 Vbeta and 13 Jbeta primers, the PCR was carried out. The method was immunoSEQ multiplex PCR; TCRdb's version includes in-frame clones alone and lacks a portion of them. The sample carries around 130,000 clones, 65% to 85% recorded once. The sequenced sample was PBMCs. These receptors were obtained from a woman aged 40 to 55 in good health and CMV-seropositive.

This clone was seen a few times. The chain uses TRBV4-3 and TRBJ1-1; no clear D. This CDR3 is built from 15 residues. Looked up from germline, CDR1 is LGHNA and CDR2 is YSLEER. V was cut by 0 bases and J by 0 bases, with 8 bases left in between. CDR3 loop: CASSQDPVMNTEAFF. In DNA, the CDR3 is TGCGCCAGCAGCCAAGATCCGGTGATGAACACTGAAGCTTTCTTT.

This chain joins TRBV5-1 and TRBJ2-7; the match to TRBD1 covers 8 bases. CDR1 and CDR2 (germline): SGHRS, YFSETQ. The CDR3 loop spans 15 amino acids. V gave up 0 bases and J gave up 6 bases; unmatched junction bases: 8. The CDR3 DNA reads as TGCGCCAGCAGCTTGGGTATGCAGGGGGCAAGCGAGCAGTACTTC. Translating it yields CASSLGMQGASEQYF.

The rearrangement uses TRBV7-2 and TRBJ1-2, with D uncertain. Trimming took off 5 bases at V and 7 bases at J, with 17 bases between the two ends. CDR1 and CDR2 (germline): SGHTA, FQGNSA. CDR3 length: 14 residues. The CDR3 bases are TGTGCCAGCAGCCCCCCCTCGTGGAGGAGTGGCTACACCTTC. Its translation is CASSPPSWRSGYTF.

The chain has TRBV27 and TRBJ1-2; TRBD1 matches 8 bases. Trimming at V came to 6 bases and at J to 6 bases, leaving 18 bases not matched to a gene. The CDR3 has 17 residues. Germline V CDR1 and CDR2: MNHEY, SMNVEV (reference sequence). CDR3 region: CASSSLLVGTGRDGYTF. The CDR3, as DNA: TGTGCCAGCAGCTCACTGCTAGTCGGGACAGGCAGAGATGGCTACACCTTC.

The V gene is TRBV4-3, the J gene TRBJ1-2, with 8 bases lining up with TRBD1. The CDR3 sequence is 17 residues long. The germline CDR1 and CDR2 sequences are LGHNA and YSLEER. V gave up 4 bases and J gave up 2 bases; unmatched junction bases: 12. CDR3 sequence reads: CASSPSQGVGPNYGYTF. CDR3 sequence (DNA): TGCGCCAGCAGCCCGTCACAGGGGGTGGGTCCGAACTATGGCTACACCTTC.

The rearrangement joins TRBV2 to TRBJ2-1; D possibly corresponds to TRBD2 (6 bases). Trimming removed 4 bases at V and 0 bases at J, with 10 bases between. The germline gives CDR1 SNHLY, CDR2 FYNNEI. The length of the CDR3 is 15 residues. CDR3 bases: TGTGCCAGCAGTGCTGAGGACTACTCCTACAATGAGCAGTTCTTC. It codes for CASSAEDYSYNEQFF. Supplemented by reference TRBV2 and TRBJ2-1, the full variable domain reads EPEVTQTPSHQVTQMGQEVILRCVPISNHLYFYWYRQILGQKVEFLVSFYNNEISEKSEIFDDQFSVERPDGSNFTLKIRSTKLEDSAMYFCASSAEDYSYNEQFFGPGTRLTVL.

The rearrangement links TRBV7-9 to TRBJ1-1, with TRBD1 matching over 8 bases. The V and J ends lost 5 bases and 5 bases, in that order; junction bases with no gene match: 10. Germline V lookup: CDR1 SEHNR, CDR2 FQNEAQ (reference sequence). The CDR3 loop spans 15 amino acids. CDR3 DNA sequence: TGTGCCAGCAGCCTCGTGAGGGGACAGGCAACTGAAGCTTTCTTT. It encodes CASSLVRGQATEAFF.

This clone was recorded once. This chain links TRBV7-9 with TRBJ1-1; 7 bases match TRBD1. Looked up from germline, CDR1 is SEHNR and CDR2 is FQNEAQ (reference sequence). Trimming took 5 bases from V and 6 from J; bases not matched to a gene: 15. The CDR3 runs 16 residues. The chain's CDR3 is CASSQPSGTASPEAFF. The CDR3 DNA reads TGTGCCAGCAGCCAACCTTCTGGGACAGCAAGTCCTGAAGCTTTCTTT.

The V gene is TRBV27, the J gene TRBJ1-1, with 9 nucleotides matching TRBD1. The J segment lost 6 bases and the V segment lost 7 bases, leaving 12 bases of the junction unmatched. In germline, CDR1 is MNHEY, CDR2 SMNVEV (reference sequence). There are 15 residues in the CDR3. The CDR3 region is CASIVSWGQGSEAFF. In DNA, the CDR3 is TGTGCCAGCATTGTTAGTTGGGGACAGGGATCTGAAGCTTTCTTT.

This clone was picked up a small number of times. This CDR3 is CASSYSIGGYYGYTF. Here the CDR3 DNA reads TGTGCCAGCAGTTACTCGATCGGGGGGTACTATGGCTACACCTTC. The chain combines TRBV6-6 with TRBJ1-2; D may be TRBD1 (5 bases). The length of the CDR3 is 15 residues. The germline V and J ends were trimmed by 0 bases and 3 bases, with 11 bases remaining between them. The germline V gene has CDR1 MNHNY and CDR2 SVGAGI (reference sequence).

This clone has a single count. CDR3 in amino acids: CASSSYLTGAGNTIYF. DNA for the CDR3: TGTGCCAGCAGTTCTTACCTGACAGGGGCTGGAAACACCATATATTTT. The V call is TRBV6-5, the J call TRBJ1-3, with TRBD1 identical over 8 bases. V dropped 4 bases and J dropped 2; count of bases not matched to a gene: 7. The CDR3 is 16 amino acids. Germline V gives CDR1 MNHEY, CDR2 SVGAGI.

This clone turned up a few times. The chain uses TRBV15 and TRBJ2-1, with D possibly TRBD2 on 6 matching bases. From germline, CDR1 is LNHNV and CDR2 YYDKDF (reference sequence). Trimming pared 5 bases from V and 2 bases from J, leaving 16 bases between. The CDR3 has 16 residues. CDR3: CATSGRVADPYNEQFF. The CDR3 bases are TGTGCCACCAGCGGGCGGGTAGCGGACCCCTACAATGAGCAGTTCTTC.

The chain uses TRBV9 and TRBJ2-5; D is undetermined. In germline, CDR1 is SGDLS, CDR2 YYNGEE. The V gene lost 3 bases and the J gene lost 4 bases, with 16 bases spanning the gap. The CDR3 is 15 amino acids. The chain's CDR3 is CASSGSTRPRETQYF. The CDR3 DNA sequence: TGTGCCAGCAGCGGATCGACACGTCCTCGAGAGACCCAGTACTTC. Together with reference TRBV9 and TRBJ2-5, the CDR3 gives the full variable domain: DSGVTQTPKHLITATGQRVTLRCSPRSGDLSVYWYQQSLDQGLQFLIQYYNGEERAKGNILERFSAQQFPDLHSELNLSSLELGDSALYFCASSGSTRPRETQYFGPGTRLLVL.

The chain is built from TRBV27 and TRBJ1-1; D gene unclear. Germline loops: CDR1 MNHEY, CDR2 SMNVEV (reference sequence). The CDR3 is made up of 13 amino acids. Trimming took off 2 bases at V and 7 bases at J, with 11 bases between the two ends. The CDR3 loop is CASSLNGGFEAFF. The CDR3, as DNA: TGTGCCAGCAGTTTAAACGGCGGTTTTGAAGCTTTCTTT.

This clone appeared a few times. V gene TRBV9 combines with J gene TRBJ1-2, with D maybe TRBD1 (6 bases). The V end was cut by 0 bases, the J end by 7 bases, with 13 bases between. The germline CDR1 and CDR2 sequences are SGDLS and YYNGEE. This CDR3 comprises 14 residues. The CDR3 spells CASSVDRASIGYTF. In nucleotides, the CDR3 is TGTGCCAGCAGCGTAGACAGGGCTTCGATTGGCTACACCTTC.

The rearrangement links TRBV29-1 to TRBJ1-4; TRBD1 matches at 7 bases. CDR3 size: 15 residues. CDR1 is SQVTM and CDR2 is ANQGSEA in the germline V gene. Trimming at V came to 3 bases and at J to 0 bases, leaving 4 bases not matched to a gene. The CDR3 reads CSVDGQGATNEKLFF. In DNA form, the CDR3 reads TGCAGCGTTGACGGGCAGGGGGCAACTAATGAAAAACTGTTTTTT. Complete variable domain (other parts from reference TRBV29-1 and TRBJ1-4): SAVISQKPSRDICQRGTSLTIQCQVDSQVTMMFWYRQQPGQSLTLIATANQGSEATYESGFVIDKFPISRPNLTFSTLTVSNMSPEDSSIYLCSVDGQGATNEKLFFGSGTQLSVL.

V is TRBV9 and J is TRBJ2-4; D may be TRBD2 (5 bases). The length of the CDR3 is 16 residues. In germline, CDR1 is SGDLS, CDR2 YYNGEE. V was cut by 0 bases and J by 0 bases, with 10 bases left in between. CDR3 amino acids: CASSVGRGRAKNIQYF. As DNA, the CDR3 is TGTGCCAGCAGCGTAGGACGAGGGAGAGCCAAAAACATTCAGTACTTC.

This sequence joins TRBV5-4 and TRBJ1-4; TRBD1 matches 7 bases. V lost 0 bases to trimming and J lost 5 bases; unmatched junction nucleotides: 4. The CDR3 consists of 15 residues. CDR1 SGHNT and CDR2 YYREEE come from the germline V gene (reference sequence). For the CDR3, the DNA is TGTGCCAGCAGCTTGGGGGGGACAGCGAATGAAAAACTGTTTTTT. Translated, it gives CASSLGGTANEKLFF.

This chain links TRBV6-5 with TRBJ2-7; D is ambiguous. Trimming pared 0 bases from V and 1 base from J, leaving 7 bases between. In germline, CDR1 is MNHEY, CDR2 SVGAGI. The length of the CDR3 is 14 residues. As DNA, the CDR3 is TGTGCCAGCAGTTACTCCCGACAATCCTACGAGCAGTACTTC. As protein: CASSYSRQSYEQYF.

In its sample, this clone was seen a few times. This chain joins TRBV5-1 and TRBJ2-3, with TRBD2 identical over 11 bases. J was trimmed by 5 bases and V by 5 bases; bases with no gene match: 7. Germline values: CDR1 SGHRS, CDR2 YFSETQ. There are 15 residues in the CDR3. The CDR3 here is CASSKLAGVEDTQYF. CDR3 nucleotides: TGCGCCAGCAGTAAACTAGCGGGAGTGGAAGATACGCAGTATTTT.

V gene TRBV29-1 combines with J gene TRBJ1-1, with TRBD1 identical over 10 bases. The V and J ends lost 7 bases and 0 bases, in that order; junction bases with no gene match: 8. CDR1 SQVTM and CDR2 ANQGSEA come from the germline V gene. The CDR3 is 15 residues long. The CDR3 coding sequence is TGCAGCGGCCGGACAGGGGGTTCGGTGAACACTGAAGCTTTCTTT. As protein: CSGRTGGSVNTEAFF.

The chain combines TRBV5-1 with TRBJ2-3; D gene unclear. V was shortened by 1 base and J by 2 bases, with 11 bases between the two germline ends. Germline assignment: CDR1 SGHRS and CDR2 YFSETQ. The CDR3 runs 15 residues. CDR3 protein: CASSLNTADTDTQYF. CDR3 nucleotide sequence: TGCGCCAGCAGCTTGAATACGGCGGACACAGATACGCAGTATTTT. The full variable domain, its missing parts supplied by reference TRBV5-1 and TRBJ2-3, is KAGVTQTPRYLIKTRGQQVTLSCSPISGHRSVSWYQQTPGQGLQFLFEYFSETQRNKGNFPGRFSGRQFSNSRSEMNVSTLELGDSALYLCASSLNTADTDTQYFGPGTRLTVL.

This rearrangement joins TRBV7-9 to TRBJ2-7; 12 bases fit TRBD2. Germline trimming cut 0 bases from V and 3 bases from J; bases unmatched to any gene: 6. Germline assignment: CDR1 SEHNR and CDR2 FQNEAQ (reference sequence). The CDR3 sequence is 17 residues long. CDR3: CASSLALAGGPNYEQYF. The DNA of the CDR3 is TGTGCCAGCAGCTTAGCGCTAGCGGGAGGGCCAAACTACGAGCAGTACTTC.

V is TRBV19 and J is TRBJ1-6, with a possible D match to TRBD1 (5 bases). The CDR3 totals 12 residues. The V end lost 3 bases, the J end lost 9 bases, and 6 bases lay between the germline ends. The germline gives CDR1 LNHDA, CDR2 SQIVND (reference sequence). Here the CDR3 DNA reads TGTGCCAGTAGTATCAGGGTTTCACCCCTCCACTTT. This codes for CASSIRVSPLHF.

The rearrangement links TRBV19 to TRBJ2-3; 8 nucleotides line up with TRBD1. Germline V gene data show CDR1 as LNHDA and CDR2 as SQIVND (reference sequence). With 5 bases clipped from V and 5 bases from J, the junction kept 36 bases outside the gene matches. The CDR3 has 24 amino acids. The CDR3 nucleotides are TGTGCCAGTAGTCCGAATGTGGGACAGTGGCCATATCCTTACAGGGGGGCTGAGTTAGATACGCAGTATTTT. It yields the protein CASSPNVGQWPYPYRGAELDTQYF. Complete variable domain (other parts from reference TRBV19 and TRBJ2-3): DGGITQSPKYLFRKEGQNVTLSCEQNLNHDAMYWYRQDPGQGLRLIYYSQIVNDFQKGDIAEGYSVSREKKESFPLTVTSAQKNPTAFYLCASSPNVGQWPYPYRGAELDTQYFGPGTRLTVL.

The chain employs TRBV4-1 and TRBJ1-1; unclear D gene. V lost 1 base to trimming and J lost 0 bases, with 15 bases between them. Per the germline V gene, CDR1 is MGHRA and CDR2 is YSYEKL. The CDR3 loop spans 17 amino acids. The CDR3 loop is CASSQALGGAMNTEAFF. In nucleotides, the CDR3 is TGCGCCAGCAGCCAAGCACTTGGCGGTGCCATGAACACTGAAGCTTTCTTT.

The chain combines TRBV9 with TRBJ1-1; 7 bases are a match to TRBD1. This CDR3 has 14 amino acids. The germline CDR1 and CDR2 sequences are SGDLS and YYNGEE. V was pared by 3 bases and J by 2 bases, with 4 bases of the junction left unmatched. In DNA, the CDR3 is TGTGCCAGCAGCGAGGGACAGAGTAACACTGAAGCTTTCTTT. It yields the protein CASSEGQSNTEAFF.

V usage is TRBV9 and J usage is TRBJ2-2; weak D call: TRBD1 (6 bases). Trimming removed 3 bases at V and 1 base at J, with 13 bases between. Germline CDR1 SGDLS, CDR2 YYNGEE. CDR3 length: 16 residues. CDR3 sequence: CASSGRQVWNTGELFF. CDR3 sequence (DNA): TGTGCCAGCAGCGGTAGACAGGTCTGGAACACCGGGGAGCTGTTTTTT.

This chain uses TRBV19 with TRBJ2-7; possibly TRBD2 for D (6 bases). Germline CDR1 reads LNHDA; CDR2 reads SQIVND (reference sequence). V dropped 4 bases and J dropped 5 bases, with 12 bases sitting between them. This CDR3 is 13 amino acids long. DNA for the CDR3: TGTGCCAGTAGTAGGGACTTAGTCCACGAGCAGTACTTC. Residues: CASSRDLVHEQYF.

The chain combines TRBV4-3 with TRBJ2-1; D ambiguous. The CDR3 sequence is 16 residues long. Germline lookup yields CDR1 LGHNA and CDR2 YSLEER. V was shortened by 0 bases and J by 0 bases, with 9 bases between the two germline ends. CDR3 residues: CASSQDSGSSYNEQFF. In DNA form, the CDR3 reads TGCGCCAGCAGCCAAGATTCAGGTAGCTCCTACAATGAGCAGTTCTTC.

The rearrangement links TRBV29-1 to TRBJ1-2; unclear D gene. The CDR3 spans 13 residues. Germline lookup yields CDR1 SQVTM and CDR2 ANQGSEA. With 0 bases removed from V and 6 bases from J, the gap between germline ends came to 11 bases. CDR3 region: CSVEDGNGDGYTF. CDR3 DNA: TGCAGCGTTGAAGACGGAAACGGGGATGGCTACACCTTC.

J is TRBJ2-1 and V is TRBV5-4, with 8 positions matching TRBD1. Losses at the gene ends were 3 bases for V and 4 bases for J; bases not matched to a gene: 6. The germline CDR1 and CDR2 sequences are SGHNT and YYREEE (reference sequence). The CDR3 runs to 15 residues. The CDR3 DNA reads as TGTGCCAGCAGCTCTCAGGGGGCTCTATACAATGAGCAGTTCTTC. It yields the protein CASSSQGALYNEQFF.